Included here is one TCR beta chain sequence, with context. V was pared by 3 bases and J by 4 bases, with 3 bases of the junction left unmatched. Germline CDR1 is GTSNPN and CDR2 is SVGIG (reference sequence). This CDR3 has 13 residues. This entry comes from a study of CD8+ T cells in alopecia areata. Extraction and reverse transcription of RNA yielded cDNA as the sequencing template. Clones were sequenced by immunoSEQ multiplex PCR, and TCRdb holds only the in-frame ones, with some missing. The sample contains some 130,000 clones, around half of which appear only once. Treatment denoted: oral pan-JAK inhibitor, 5-10 mg twice daily.

This TCR derives from a human donor with alopecia areata. The chain employs TRBV30 and TRBJ1-1, with TRBD1 identical over 9 bases. The input for sequencing was CD8+ T cells sorted from blood, taken at week 4, from a patient treated with tofacitinib. The CDR3 here is CAWRGTGRTEAFF. The CDR3 bases are TGTGCCTGGAGGGGGACAGGGCGCACTGAAGCTTTCTTT.